This TCR beta chain is from a study of blood T cell repertoires in COVID-19. For the study at large: PBMCs, B-cell-depleted T cells, or T cells provided the cDNA or gDNA that made up the material.

The germline V gene encodes CDR1 SGHRS and CDR2 YFSETQ. V was shortened by 4 bases and J by 3 bases, with 22 bases between the two germline ends. This CDR3 has 17 amino acids. The assay was immunoSEQ multiplex PCR, and TCRdb's table has in-frame clones only and misses some. The sample shows about 170,000 clones, around 82% of them seen only once. The specimen sequenced was peripheral blood. V gene TRBV5-1 combines with J gene TRBJ2-5; D may be TRBD2 (6 bases). This TCR was recovered from a woman between 35 and 50 years old with COVID-19, enrolled during active disease. DNA for the CDR3: TGCGCCAGCAGCCCAAGCGCAATGGGACTGTTTAAAGAGACCCAGTACTTC. Protein: CASSPSAMGLFKETQYF.